What follows describes a single TCR beta chain. The time point here: baseline pretreatment blood. Treatment denoted: 15 Gy SBRT to primary tumor, nephrectomy 4 weeks later. This entry is derived from a study of radiation and T cells in renal cell carcinoma. V shed 5 bases, J shed 4 bases, and the junction held 19 bases outside the gene matches. The CDR3 spans 19 residues. Germline loops: CDR1 SEHNR, CDR2 FQNEAQ (reference sequence). TCRdb keeps only in-frame clones here, not all; method: immunoSEQ multiplex PCR. In the table there are about 49,000 clones, 65% to 90% of which are singletons. This receptor was identified in a woman in her 70s with renal cell carcinoma. Here the sequenced sample was blood, taken from a patient whose treatment included radiotherapy and nephrectomy. The rearrangement joins TRBV7-9 to TRBJ1-2, with 10 bases lining up with TRBD1. CDR3 sequence reads: CASSVRDRGLLGVSYGYTF. The CDR3, as DNA: TGTGCCAGCAGCGTCCGGGACAGGGGACTCCTCGGGGTTAGCTATGGCTACACCTTC. The full variable domain, rest sourced from reference TRBV7-9 and TRBJ1-2, is DTGVSQNPRHKITKRGQNVTFRCDPISEHNRLYWYRQTLGQGPEFLTYFQNEAQLEKSRLLSDRFSAERPKGSFSTLEIQRTEQGDSAMYLCASSVRDRGLLGVSYGYTFGSGTRLTVV.